A single sample gave rise to the 22 T cell receptor beta chains below, sequenced in a study of identical twins (TCRdb year 2016). Library preparation was by 5' RACE. Sequencing was performed on an Illumina HiSeq 2000. Using fastp trimming at Q25 and MiXCR clonotype assembly, TCRdb reanalyzed the public sequencing data and kept in-frame beta chains. For every CDR3 protein sequence, its rows merge into one entry that carries the most common genes and DNA. A total of roughly 1.6 million distinct CDR3 sequences appear in this sample, roughly 35% of them only once. Roughly 0.3% of the sample is taken by the ten largest. The source material was cord blood. The receptors here all came from a newborn girl in good health.

The chain recombines TRBV7-6 with TRBJ2-7, with a tentative D call TRBD2 (5 bases). The CDR3 totals 15 residues. The germline V gene has CDR1 SGHVS and CDR2 FNYEAQ. Deletions cut 5 bases from V and 3 bases from J, with 17 bases between. The CDR3 DNA is TGTGCCAGCAGCGATACTAGGGAGTCTCTCTACGAGCAGTACTTC. It translates to CASSDTRESLYEQYF.

This clonotype was detected only a few times. The rearrangement links TRBV12-3 or TRBV12-4 to TRBJ1-6; 9 bases map to TRBD1. The ends lost 8 bases at V and 7 bases at J; junction bases unmatched: 9. CDR3 size: 15 residues. The CDR3 sequence: CASRYRGRLNSPLHF. CDR3 coding DNA: TGTGCCAGCCGATACAGGGGGCGGTTAAATTCACCCCTCCACTTT.

This clonotype has just a few counts. The chain is built from TRBV4-2 and TRBJ2-6; D unclear. The CDR3 length is 17 residues. The V end was cut by 0 bases, the J end by 0 bases, with 9 bases between. Germline-derived CDR1 and CDR2 are LGHNA and YNFKEQ. As DNA, the CDR3 is TGTGCCAGCAGCCAAGATCGTACCGTCTCTGGGGCCAACGTCCTGACTTTC. Translation gives CASSQDRTVSGANVLTF.

On this clonotype: Mismatch with germline at one junction end may stem from a read error. This rearrangement joins TRBV27 to TRBJ1-6; D is uncertain. This CDR3 comprises 13 residues. The V gene's germline CDR1 is MNHEY and CDR2 SMNVEV (reference sequence). CDR3 amino acids: CASSFKSNSPPHF. The CDR3, as DNA: TGTGCCAGCAGTTTTAAGAGCAATTCACCCCCCCACTTT.

This chain joins TRBV4-1 and TRBJ1-6; no definite D call. Trimming removed 3 bases from V and 7 bases from J, with 16 bases in between. CDR1 and CDR2 (germline): MGHRA, YSYEKL. The CDR3 has 16 residues. CDR3: CASSHPVEGRNSPLHF. In nucleotides, the CDR3 is TGCGCCAGCAGCCACCCCGTGGAGGGCCGAAATTCACCCCTCCACTTT.

The chain carries TRBV20-1 and TRBJ1-2; the match to TRBD1 covers 8 bases. Germline CDR1 and CDR2: DFQATT and SNEGSKA (reference sequence). CDR3 length: 13 residues. J lost 2 bases, V lost 6 bases, and 5 bases had no gene match. CDR3 coding DNA: TGCAGTGCCTATTGGACAGGGAACTATGGCTACACCTTC. Translating gives CSAYWTGNYGYTF.

The J gene is TRBJ2-1, the V gene TRBV25-1; 15 bases match TRBD2. The V gene end was trimmed by 2 bases and the J gene end by 0 bases; junction bases not matched to a gene: 8. Per germline, CDR1 MGHDK and CDR2 SYGVNS. This CDR3 has 20 residues. The CDR3 reads CASSERGLAGGAFSYNEQFF. Here the CDR3 DNA reads TGTGCCAGCAGTGAACGAGGACTAGCGGGAGGGGCATTCTCCTACAATGAGCAGTTCTTC.

The rearrangement links TRBV7-9 to TRBJ2-5; TRBD2 is a possible D gene (6 bases). This CDR3 region has 14 residues. Trimming removed 5 bases at V and 1 base at J, with 11 bases between. Germline CDR1 is SEHNR and CDR2 is FQNEAQ (reference sequence). CDR3 coding DNA: TGTGCCAGCAGCCCGGGGGACTTCCAAGAGACCCAGTACTTC. This codes for CASSPGDFQETQYF.

This clonotype has only a few counts. The chain combines TRBV4-2 with TRBJ2-7, with 10 bases aligning to TRBD1. Trimming at V came to 3 bases and at J to 5 bases, leaving 16 bases not matched to a gene. CDR1 and CDR2 from the germline V gene are LGHNA and YNFKEQ. CDR3 length equals 18 residues. CDR3 loop: CASSQELLRGTGVHEQYF. The CDR3 DNA reads as TGTGCCAGCAGCCAGGAACTCCTACGCGGGACAGGGGTACACGAGCAGTACTTC.

The chain has TRBV7-2 and TRBJ2-7; TRBD2 agrees at 8 bases. The CDR3 runs 15 residues. Germline values: CDR1 SGHTA, CDR2 FQGNSA. V lost 3 bases and J lost 1; bases outside the gene matches: 5. The DNA for the CDR3 is TGTGCCAGCAGCTTGGATTCGGGGGGGTCCTACGAGCAGTACTTC. This encodes CASSLDSGGSYEQYF.

The V call is TRBV5-1, the J call TRBJ2-5; TRBD1 or TRBD2 may be the D gene (6 bases each). V lost 8 bases and J 0 bases, leaving 14 bases between the germline ends. The CDR3 is made up of 14 amino acids. The germline V gene has CDR1 SGHRS and CDR2 YFSETQ. In DNA form, the CDR3 reads TGCGCCAGTACTAGGGGGGTGTACCAAGAGACCCAGTACTTC. Its protein product is CASTRGVYQETQYF.

The chain links TRBV28 to TRBJ2-1; TRBD2 matches 7 bases. Trimming at V came to 6 bases and at J to 2 bases, leaving 4 bases not matched to a gene. The CDR3 sequence is 14 residues long. Germline assignment: CDR1 MDHEN and CDR2 SYDVKM. The CDR3 sequence is CASRKAGPYNEQFF. In DNA form, the CDR3 reads TGTGCCAGCAGGAAAGCGGGACCCTACAATGAGCAGTTCTTC.

This clonotype occurred a few times. The CDR3 DNA follows: TGTGCCAGCAGTTTAGGGGGGAGGATAGGAAAACTGTTTTTT. This translates into CASSLGGRIGKLFF. V and J are TRBV12-3 or TRBV12-4 and TRBJ1-4; weak D call: TRBD1 (5 bases). The CDR3 runs 14 residues. V shed 1 base and J shed 10 bases, with 13 bases lying between them.

For this clonotype: The junction departs from the called germline gene at one end, perhaps through a read error. The chain recombines TRBV6-1 with TRBJ2-2, with 12 bases matching TRBD1. CDR3 size: 15 residues. Per germline, CDR1 MNHNS and CDR2 SASEGT. CDR3 nucleotide sequence: TGTGCCAGCAGCGAAGGCGGGACAGGGGGCTGGGAGCTGTTTTTT. It yields the protein CASSEGGTGGWELFF.

This clonotype was found a few times. The V call is TRBV5-6, the J call TRBJ1-4; no firm D call. Trimming left V 4 bases short and J 0 bases short, with 10 bases between. The CDR3 spans 15 residues. CDR1 SGHDT and CDR2 YYEEEE come from the germline V gene. The DNA for the CDR3 is TGTGCCAGCAGCCCGAGGAGGTCAACTAATGAAAAACTGTTTTTT. Its protein is CASSPRRSTNEKLFF.

This clonotype was picked up a small number of times. V and J are TRBV5-4 and TRBJ2-3; 9 nucleotides match TRBD2. CDR1 SGHNT and CDR2 YYREEE come from the germline V gene (reference sequence). This CDR3 region has 14 residues. V lost 4 bases to trimming and J lost 6 bases; unmatched junction nucleotides: 6. CDR3 protein: CASSGRTSVDTQYF. The CDR3 coding sequence is TGTGCCAGCAGCGGGAGGACTAGCGTCGATACGCAGTATTTT.

The gene calls are TRBV27 and TRBJ2-7; D is perhaps TRBD1 or TRBD2 (5 bases each). V dropped 3 bases and J dropped 2 bases, with 17 bases sitting between them. The length of the CDR3 is 16 residues. The germline CDR1 and CDR2 sequences are MNHEY and SMNVEV (reference sequence). The CDR3 nucleotides are TGTGCCAGCAGTTTTCCTGGGACCCCAACAACCTACGAGCAGTACTTC. Translating it yields CASSFPGTPTTYEQYF.

This chain joins TRBV25-1 and TRBJ1-4, with D possibly TRBD1 on 5 matching bases. Germline assignment: CDR1 MGHDK and CDR2 SYGVNS. Deletions cut 2 bases from V and 4 bases from J, with 8 bases between. The CDR3 totals 14 residues. DNA of the CDR3: TGTGCCAGCAGTGAAGCAGGGCTTAATGAAAAACTGTTTTTT. Its translation is CASSEAGLNEKLFF.

CDR3 loop: CAIWTGGGETQYF. CDR3 DNA: TGTGCCATATGGACAGGAGGCGGGGAGACCCAGTACTTC. The chain joins TRBV10-3 to TRBJ2-5; TRBD1 matches 7 bases. CDR3 length equals 13 residues. After removal of 9 bases from V and 5 bases from J, the junction contained 9 bases not matched to a gene. CDR1 and CDR2 from the germline V gene are ENHRY and SYGVKD.

This clonotype was seen ten or more times. CDR3 sequence: CSARRTSRETQYF. CDR3 nucleotide sequence: TGCAGTGCTAGACGCACTAGCAGGGAGACCCAGTACTTC. This sequence joins TRBV20-1 and TRBJ2-5; TRBD2 might be the D (6 bases). V gave up 2 bases and J gave up 5 bases, with 12 bases separating them. The CDR3 contains 13 residues. Germline lookup yields CDR1 DFQATT and CDR2 SNEGSKA (reference sequence).

The rearrangement joins TRBV5-1 to TRBJ1-1, with no clear D. There are 15 residues in the CDR3. CDR1 and CDR2 from the germline V gene are SGHRS and YFSETQ. V was shortened by 0 bases and J by 1 base, with 10 bases between the two germline ends. CDR3 DNA: TGCGCCAGCAGCTTGGTGGAGGGCCCGAACACTGAAGCTTTCTTT. Translating gives CASSLVEGPNTEAFF.

This clonotype was counted a few times. The V gene is TRBV2, the J gene TRBJ2-1; 8 bases match TRBD2. This CDR3 is built from 15 residues. The trim removed 3 bases at V and 10 bases at J, leaving 11 bases unmatched. Germline-derived CDR1 and CDR2 are SNHLY and FYNNEI. The CDR3 nucleotides read TGTGCCAGCAGTGATAGACTAGCGCGGGGGAGGGAGCAGTTCTTC. Translated: CASSDRLARGREQFF.